Each of the 15 T cell receptor beta chains below was sequenced from the same sample in a study of shared clonotypes between healthy human individuals. Repertoires were generated with immunoSEQ multiplex PCR, while TCRdb's copy carries only in-frame clones and drops some. The table has a few million clones, over 90% seen once. Material for sequencing was naive CD4+ T cells from PBMCs. Subset here: CD45RA+ positively selected. These receptors all stem from a man between 18 and 29 years old in good health. Some clones in this sample may be carry-over from other donors' samples.

V is TRBV27 and J is TRBJ1-2; 11 positions agree with TRBD1. After removal of 3 bases from V and 6 bases from J, the junction contained 6 bases not matched to a gene. The CDR3 loop spans 15 amino acids. CDR1 is MNHEY, CDR2 SMNVEV, per germline (reference sequence). The CDR3 spells CASSLRTGGANGYTF. Here the CDR3 DNA reads TGTGCCAGCAGTTTGCGGACAGGGGGCGCGAATGGCTACACCTTC.

The V and J genes are TRBV18 and TRBJ2-2; 9 positions match TRBD1. V was pared by 3 bases and J by 6 bases, with 11 bases of the junction left unmatched. This CDR3 contains 17 residues. Germline CDR1 and CDR2: KGHSH and LQKENI. The CDR3 region has the DNA TGTGCCAGCTCACCGCTCCCGGACAGGGGAGTATCCGGGGAGCTGTTTTTT. Protein product: CASSPLPDRGVSGELFF.

The chain links TRBV5-1 to TRBJ2-5; 8 nucleotides match TRBD1. The CDR3 consists of 15 residues. In germline, CDR1 is SGHRS, CDR2 YFSETQ. V dropped 4 bases and J dropped 2; count of bases not matched to a gene: 7. The CDR3 reads CASSQIGTGQETQYF. The CDR3 DNA is TGCGCCAGCAGCCAAATCGGGACAGGACAAGAGACCCAGTACTTC. The variable domain in full, with the rest retrieved from reference TRBV5-1 and TRBJ2-5, is KAGVTQTPRYLIKTRGQQVTLSCSPISGHRSVSWYQQTPGQGLQFLFEYFSETQRNKGNFPGRFSGRQFSNSRSEMNVSTLELGDSALYLCASSQIGTGQETQYFGPGTRLLVL.

This chain connects TRBV5-5 to TRBJ1-3; D not resolved. V was pared by 2 bases and J by 3 bases, with 6 bases between. The CDR3 consists of 13 residues. CDR1 SGHKS and CDR2 YYEKEE come from the germline V gene (reference sequence). The chain's CDR3 is CASSFALGNTIYF. The CDR3 region has the DNA TGTGCCAGCAGCTTCGCCCTTGGAAACACCATATATTTT.

J is TRBJ2-7 and V is TRBV10-3; tentatively, D is TRBD1 or TRBD2 (5 bases each). Germline CDR1 is ENHRY and CDR2 is SYGVKD. CDR3 length: 15 amino acids. Trimming pared 6 bases from V and 0 bases from J, leaving 15 bases between. As DNA, the CDR3 is TGTGCCATCAGAGCTGGGACGGGAAGCTCCTACGAGCAGTACTTC. It codes for CAIRAGTGSSYEQYF.

This chain links TRBV2 with TRBJ2-7, with D possibly TRBD1 on 5 matching bases. This CDR3 spans 14 amino acids. Trimming pared 7 bases from V and 4 bases from J, leaving 17 bases between. Germline V gives CDR1 SNHLY, CDR2 FYNNEI. In DNA, the CDR3 is TGTGCCAGCAACCTTGACAGAGCCGGTTACGAGCAGTACTTC. Amino acid sequence: CASNLDRAGYEQYF. Full variable domain (missing parts from reference TRBV2 and TRBJ2-7): EPEVTQTPSHQVTQMGQEVILRCVPISNHLYFYWYRQILGQKVEFLVSFYNNEISEKSEIFDDQFSVERPDGSNFTLKIRSTKLEDSAMYFCASNLDRAGYEQYFGPGTRLTVT.

This sequence joins TRBV7-9 and TRBJ2-7; a possible D gene is TRBD2 (5 bases). Looked up from germline, CDR1 is SEHNR and CDR2 is FQNEAQ (reference sequence). Trimming left V 5 bases short and J 7 bases short, with 12 bases between. The CDR3 extends over 12 amino acids. In nucleotides, the CDR3 is TGTGCCAGCAGCCTGACTACCAGAGAGCAGTACTTC. Translation: CASSLTTREQYF.

This chain connects TRBV9 to TRBJ2-3; D is uncertain. With 4 bases removed from V and 2 bases from J, the gap between germline ends came to 17 bases. The CDR3 loop spans 16 amino acids. Germline CDR1 and CDR2: SGDLS and YYNGEE. CDR3 in amino acids: CASSSPHTSSTDTQYF. For the CDR3, the DNA is TGTGCCAGCAGCTCACCCCATACCTCCTCCACAGATACGCAGTATTTT.

The chain carries TRBV4-3 and TRBJ2-7; 10 bases fit TRBD1. CDR1 and CDR2 (germline): LGHNA, YSLEER. The CDR3 runs 15 residues. Trimming removed 1 base from V and 2 bases from J; junction bases left unmatched: 2. The CDR3 coding sequence is TGCGCCAGCAGCCAAGGGACAGGGGGAACCTACGAGCAGTACTTC. As protein: CASSQGTGGTYEQYF.

This chain uses TRBV2 with TRBJ1-1, with D maybe TRBD1 (5 bases). The CDR3 consists of 15 residues. Germline V gives CDR1 SNHLY, CDR2 FYNNEI. Trimming removed 11 bases from V and 0 bases from J, with 19 bases in between. CDR3: CALMGGPPMNTEAFF. In nucleotides, the CDR3 is TGTGCCCTCATGGGGGGACCGCCTATGAACACTGAAGCTTTCTTT.

This sequence joins TRBV28 and TRBJ2-3; D is ambiguous. From germline, CDR1 is MDHEN and CDR2 SYDVKM. Trimming shortened V by 3 bases and J by 2 bases, and 9 bases separated the two germline ends. The CDR3 sequence is 14 residues long. For the CDR3, the DNA is TGTGCCAGCAGTTTCCGGTTTAACACAGATACGCAGTATTTT. Its protein is CASSFRFNTDTQYF.

This clone was seen more than once but under ten times. This rearrangement joins TRBV10-3 to TRBJ1-1, with D unresolved. Germline values: CDR1 ENHRY, CDR2 SYGVKD. The V end lost 3 bases, the J end lost 1 base, and 9 bases lay between the germline ends. The CDR3 covers 14 residues. This CDR3 reads CAISDGSENTEAFF. The CDR3 nucleotides read TGTGCCATCAGTGACGGTAGTGAGAACACTGAAGCTTTCTTT.

The chain combines TRBV6-5 with TRBJ1-3; 8 bases are a match to TRBD1. The CDR3 sequence is 15 residues long. Germline V gene lookup returns CDR1 MNHEY and CDR2 SVGAGI. J gave up 4 bases and V 6 bases, and 8 bases lay outside the gene matches. This CDR3 is CASRSQGVAGNTIYF. The CDR3 region has the DNA TGTGCCAGCAGATCACAGGGGGTCGCCGGAAACACCATATATTTT.

J is TRBJ2-1 and V is TRBV29-1; 12 bases line up with TRBD2. Looked up from germline, CDR1 is SQVTM and CDR2 is ANQGSEA. The ends lost 4 bases at V and 9 bases at J; junction bases unmatched: 7. This CDR3 has 14 residues. The CDR3 DNA is TGCAGCGTTGTCAAGAAACTAGCGGGAGGTGAGCAGTTCTTC. Translating it yields CSVVKKLAGGEQFF.

V and J are TRBV11-2 and TRBJ2-2; 11 nucleotides line up with TRBD2. Germline assignment: CDR1 SGHAT and CDR2 FQNNGV. V shed 7 bases and J 6 bases; nucleotides not matched to a gene: 7. The CDR3 loop spans 15 amino acids. CDR3 sequence: CASTVGTSGSGELFF. For the CDR3, the DNA is TGTGCCAGCACTGTCGGGACTAGCGGTTCCGGGGAGCTGTTTTTT.